These T cell receptor beta chains were read from a single sample in a study of cytomegalovirus exposure and HLA in healthy donors. TCRdb's copy holds only in-frame clones and misses some; the assay was immunoSEQ multiplex PCR. The profile shows almost 200,000 clones, roughly 78% of them singletons. The sequenced material came from PBMCs. The source of these receptors is a woman aged 25 to 39 in good health and CMV-seropositive. The CDR3 runs from the conserved cysteine through the conserved F or W. A D gene is named only where the DNA matches it firmly. Size tells how often a clone was seen (once, few, many) or the class of an expanded clone, and some rows leave it out.

d_gene,j_gene,v_gene,abundance,CDR3aa,CDR3nt
.,TRBJ1-5,TRBV6-6,few,CASRRGDQPQHF,TGTGCCAGCCGGAGGGGAGATCAGCCCCAGCATTTT
TRBD1,TRBJ2-7,TRBV4-1,.,CASSHSWDRGPNSYEQYF,TGCGCCAGCAGCCATTCCTGGGACAGGGGGCCCAACTCCTACGAGCAGTACTTC
.,TRBJ1-2,TRBV29-1,few,CSVGQGDYGYTF,TGCAGCGTTGGGCAGGGCGACTATGGCTACACCTTC
TRBD1,TRBJ1-4,TRBV7-9,.,CASSPDRGVNEKLFF,TGTGCCAGCAGTCCAGACAGGGGTGTTAATGAAAAACTGTTTTTT
.,TRBJ1-5,TRBV6-6,.,CASSYSGSGGDQPQHF,TGTGCCAGCAGTTACTCCGGGTCGGGGGGGGATCAGCCCCAGCATTTT
TRBD2,TRBJ2-5,TRBV7-8,.,CASSPIGGGLDF,TGTGCCAGCAGCCCAATAGGCGGGGGGTTGGACTTC
.,TRBJ1-4,TRBV2,few,CASTQGQFNEKLFF,TGTGCCAGCACTCAAGGACAGTTCAATGAAAAACTGTTTTTT
TRBD1,TRBJ1-2,TRBV19,few,CASSDRDRGYYGYTF,TGTGCCAGTAGTGACCGGGACAGGGGTTACTATGGCTACACCTTC
TRBD1,TRBJ1-4,TRBV5-4,.,CASSSISDRDDEKLFF,TGTGCCAGCAGCTCAATATCCGACAGGGATGATGAAAAACTGTTTTTT
.,TRBJ2-2,TRBV10-3,.,CAISDDRANTGELFF,TGTGCCATCAGTGACGACAGAGCGAACACCGGGGAGCTGTTTTTT